This record concerns one T cell receptor beta chain sequence. Through a sample-barcoded 5' primer and a J-beta primer mix, a second PCR was run for about 6 to 11 cycles. TCRdb reprocessed the 5' RACE reads with MiXCR, giving one entry per CDR3 protein. The sample shows about 700,000 distinct CDR3 sequences, around 32% of them seen only once. Sample donors were healthy Caucasian individuals that came from Russia, aged roughly 6 to 100. The data stem from a study of blood T cells in healthy people across ages. Study-wide background: With template switching, about one barcoded beta molecule was captured per two T cells.

The CDR3 runs to 18 residues. Germline V gene data show CDR1 as SGHVS and CDR2 as FNYEAQ. V was pared by 4 bases and J by 4 bases, with 22 bases between. The sequencing input was blood. The genes are TRBV7-6 and TRBJ2-2; possibly TRBD2 for D (6 bases). The TCR originated in a woman aged 80 or older in good health. CDR3 DNA sequence: TGTGCCAGCAGCTACAAACCTAGCGCCCGGATTGGCACCGGGGAGCTGTTTTTT. Amino acid sequence: CASSYKPSARIGTGELFF.